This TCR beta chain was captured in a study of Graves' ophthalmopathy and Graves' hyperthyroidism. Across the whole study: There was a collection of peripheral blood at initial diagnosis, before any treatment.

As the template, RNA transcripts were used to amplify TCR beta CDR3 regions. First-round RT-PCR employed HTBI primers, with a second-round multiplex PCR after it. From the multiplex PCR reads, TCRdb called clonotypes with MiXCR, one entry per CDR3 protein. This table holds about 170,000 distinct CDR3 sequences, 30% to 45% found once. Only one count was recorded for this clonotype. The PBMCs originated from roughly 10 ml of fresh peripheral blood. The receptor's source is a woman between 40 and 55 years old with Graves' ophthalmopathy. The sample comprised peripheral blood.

CDR3 sequence: CASSLQGANEAFF. In nucleotides, the CDR3 is TGTGCCAGCAGTTTACAGGGGGCAAATGAAGCTTTCTTT. V is TRBV27 and J is TRBJ1-1; 8 positions agree with TRBD1. Germline lookup yields CDR1 MNHEY and CDR2 SMNVEV (reference sequence). The V gene end was trimmed by 2 bases and the J gene end by 7 bases; junction bases not matched to a gene: 3. The CDR3 length is 13 residues.